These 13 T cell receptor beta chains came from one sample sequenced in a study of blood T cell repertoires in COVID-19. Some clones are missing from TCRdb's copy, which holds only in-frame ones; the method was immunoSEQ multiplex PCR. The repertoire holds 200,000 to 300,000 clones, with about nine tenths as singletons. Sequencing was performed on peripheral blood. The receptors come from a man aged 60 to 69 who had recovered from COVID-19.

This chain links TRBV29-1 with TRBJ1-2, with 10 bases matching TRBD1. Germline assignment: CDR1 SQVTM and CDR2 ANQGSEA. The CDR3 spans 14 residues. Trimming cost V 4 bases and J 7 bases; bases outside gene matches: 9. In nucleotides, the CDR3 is TGCAGCGTTGTTGGGGACAGGGGAGACAGTGGCTACACCTTC. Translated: CSVVGDRGDSGYTF.

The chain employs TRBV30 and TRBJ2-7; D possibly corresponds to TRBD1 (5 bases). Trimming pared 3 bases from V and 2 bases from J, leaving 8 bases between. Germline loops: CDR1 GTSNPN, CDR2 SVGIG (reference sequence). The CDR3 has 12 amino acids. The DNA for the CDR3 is TGTGCCTGGAGCGACAGCCCCTACGAGCAGTACTTC. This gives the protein CAWSDSPYEQYF.

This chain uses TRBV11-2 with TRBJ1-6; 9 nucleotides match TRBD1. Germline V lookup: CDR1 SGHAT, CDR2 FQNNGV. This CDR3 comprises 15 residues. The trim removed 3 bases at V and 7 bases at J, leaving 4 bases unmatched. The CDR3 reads CASSFTTGGNSPLHF. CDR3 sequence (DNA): TGTGCCAGCAGCTTCACGACAGGGGGGAATTCACCCCTCCACTTT. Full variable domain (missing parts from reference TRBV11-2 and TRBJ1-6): EAGVAQSPRYKIIEKRQSVAFWCNPISGHATLYWYQQILGQGPKLLIQFQNNGVVDDSQLPKDRFSAERLKGVDSTLKIQPAKLEDSAVYLCASSFTTGGNSPLHFGNGTRLTVT.

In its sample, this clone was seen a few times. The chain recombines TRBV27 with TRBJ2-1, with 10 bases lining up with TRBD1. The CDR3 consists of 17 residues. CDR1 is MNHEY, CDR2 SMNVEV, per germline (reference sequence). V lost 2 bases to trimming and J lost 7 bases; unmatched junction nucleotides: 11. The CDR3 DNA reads TGTGCCAGCAGTTTACGGACTCGGACAGGGGGACCAAATGAGCAGTTCTTC. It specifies CASSLRTRTGGPNEQFF.

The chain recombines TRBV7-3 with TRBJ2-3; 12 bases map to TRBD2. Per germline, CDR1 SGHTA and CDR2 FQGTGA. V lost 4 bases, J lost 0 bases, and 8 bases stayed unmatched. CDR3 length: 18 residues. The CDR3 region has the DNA TGTGCCAGCAGCTCTGGACTAGCGGGGAGCTCTAGCACAGATACGCAGTATTTT. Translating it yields CASSSGLAGSSSTDTQYF.

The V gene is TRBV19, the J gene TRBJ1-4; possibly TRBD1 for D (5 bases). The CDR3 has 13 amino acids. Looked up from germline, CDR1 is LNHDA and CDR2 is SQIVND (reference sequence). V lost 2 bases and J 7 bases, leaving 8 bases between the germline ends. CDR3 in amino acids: CASSIQGSEKLFF. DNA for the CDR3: TGTGCCAGTAGTATACAGGGATCTGAAAAACTGTTTTTT.

CDR3 DNA sequence: TGTGCCAGCTCCCCGCTCGGACAGGGCTTGAACACTGAAGCTTTCTTT. Translating it yields CASSPLGQGLNTEAFF. The V call is TRBV18, the J call TRBJ1-1; 8 nucleotides match TRBD1. This CDR3 is built from 16 residues. Trimming cost V 6 bases and J 0 bases; bases outside gene matches: 9. CDR1 and CDR2 (germline): KGHSH, LQKENI.

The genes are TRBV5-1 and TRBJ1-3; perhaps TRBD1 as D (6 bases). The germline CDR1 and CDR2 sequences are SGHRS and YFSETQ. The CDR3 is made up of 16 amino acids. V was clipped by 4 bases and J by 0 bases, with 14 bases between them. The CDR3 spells CASSPPGQSSGNTIYF. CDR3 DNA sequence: TGCGCCAGCAGCCCCCCCGGACAGAGCTCTGGAAACACCATATATTTT.

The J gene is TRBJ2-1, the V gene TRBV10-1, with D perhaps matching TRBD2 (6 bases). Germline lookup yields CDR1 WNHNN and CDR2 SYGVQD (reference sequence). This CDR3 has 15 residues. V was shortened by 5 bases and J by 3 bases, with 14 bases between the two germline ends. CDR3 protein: CASSSLRGNYNEQFF. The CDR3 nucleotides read TGCGCCAGCAGTAGCCTGCGGGGTAACTACAATGAGCAGTTCTTC.

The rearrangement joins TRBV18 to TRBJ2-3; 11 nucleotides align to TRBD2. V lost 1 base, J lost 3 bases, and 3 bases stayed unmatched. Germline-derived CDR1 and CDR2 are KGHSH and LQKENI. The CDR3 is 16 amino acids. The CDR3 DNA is TGTGCCAGCTCACCACTAGCGGGGGGGGCAACAGATACGCAGTATTTT. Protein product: CASSPLAGGATDTQYF.

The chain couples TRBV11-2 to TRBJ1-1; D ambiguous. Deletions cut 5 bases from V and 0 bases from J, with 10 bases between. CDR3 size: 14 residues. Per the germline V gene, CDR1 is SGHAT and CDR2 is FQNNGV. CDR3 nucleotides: TGTGCCAGCAGCCGAGTACAGCTGAACACTGAAGCTTTCTTT. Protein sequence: CASSRVQLNTEAFF.

The DNA of the CDR3 is TGCGCCAGCAGCTTGGACGGACAGGGTAATTCACCCCTCCACTTT. The encoded protein is CASSLDGQGNSPLHF. This chain connects TRBV5-1 to TRBJ1-6; the match to TRBD1 covers 8 bases. The germline gives CDR1 SGHRS, CDR2 YFSETQ. The junction had 2 bases not matched to a gene; V was cut back by 0 bases and J by 6 bases. The CDR3 length is 15 residues.

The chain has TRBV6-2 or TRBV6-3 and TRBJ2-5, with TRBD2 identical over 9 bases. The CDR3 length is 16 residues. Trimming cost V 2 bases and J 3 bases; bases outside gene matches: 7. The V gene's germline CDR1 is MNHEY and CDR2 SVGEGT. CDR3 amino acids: CASSYVGGGAEETQYF. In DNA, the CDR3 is TGTGCCAGCAGTTACGTGGGCGGGGGGGCCGAAGAGACCCAGTACTTC.